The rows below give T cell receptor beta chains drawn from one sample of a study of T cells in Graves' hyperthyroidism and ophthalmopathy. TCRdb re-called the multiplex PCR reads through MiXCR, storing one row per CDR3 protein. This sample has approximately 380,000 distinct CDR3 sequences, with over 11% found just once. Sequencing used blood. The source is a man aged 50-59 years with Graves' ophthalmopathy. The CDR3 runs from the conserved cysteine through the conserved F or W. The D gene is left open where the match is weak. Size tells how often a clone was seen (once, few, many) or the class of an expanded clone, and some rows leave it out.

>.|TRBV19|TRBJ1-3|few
TGTGCCAGTAGTTGGGGGGCAAGCCCTGGAAACACCATATATTTT
CASSWGASPGNTIYF
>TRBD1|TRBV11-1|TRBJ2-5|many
TGTGCCAGCAGCCTAGGACAGGTTTATCAAGAGACCCAGTACTTC
CASSLGQVYQETQYF
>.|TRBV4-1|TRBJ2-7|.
TGCGCCAGCAGCCAACGAGCGTCGGGGGACGAGCAGTACTTC
CASSQRASGDEQYF
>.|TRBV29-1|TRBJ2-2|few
TGCAGCGGAAGACCGGGACTCAACACCGGGGAGCTGTTTTTT
CSGRPGLNTGELFF
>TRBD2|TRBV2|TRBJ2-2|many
TGTGCCAGCAGTCGACTAGCGGTGAACACCGGGGAGCTGTTTTTT
CASSRLAVNTGELFF
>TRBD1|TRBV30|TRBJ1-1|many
TGTGCCTGGAGTCCCTCGCCGGGACAGGGGGCCTGGACTGAAGCTTTCTTT
CAWSPSPGQGAWTEAFF
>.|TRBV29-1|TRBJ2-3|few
TGCAGCGTTGAGGAGGGCCTTATGGATACGCAGTATTTT
CSVEEGLMDTQYF
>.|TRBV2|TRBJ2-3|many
TGTGCCAGCATGAAGACGGCGACCCTAGAGGATACGCAGTATTTT
CASMKTATLEDTQYF
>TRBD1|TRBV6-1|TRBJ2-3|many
TGTGCCAGCAGACCGACAGGGCGGTCTGATACGCAGTATTTT
CASRPTGRSDTQYF
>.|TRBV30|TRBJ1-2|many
TGTGCCTGGAGTGTACTATCAGAAGTTTCGGGTTATGGCTACACCTTC
CAWSVLSEVSGYGYTF
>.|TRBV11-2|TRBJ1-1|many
TGTGCCAGCAGCTTAGGACAGGCCTCTCTAGCTTTCTTT
CASSLGQASLAFF
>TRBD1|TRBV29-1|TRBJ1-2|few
TGCAGCGTGAACAGGGGCGCGGGAGGCTACACCTTC
CSVNRGAGGYTF
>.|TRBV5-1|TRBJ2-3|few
TGCGCCAGCAGCTTCATCGACGGGAGCACAGATACGCAGTATTTT
CASSFIDGSTDTQYF
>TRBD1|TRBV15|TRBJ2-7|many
TGTGCCACCGGACAGGGAAACTACGAGCAGTACTTC
CATGQGNYEQYF
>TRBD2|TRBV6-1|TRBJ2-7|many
TGTGCCAGCAGAGACTTGAGCGGGATCTCCTACGAGCAGTACTTC
CASRDLSGISYEQYF
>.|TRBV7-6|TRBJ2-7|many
TGTGCCAGCAGTTTACAGGGTAACGAGCAGTACTTC
CASSLQGNEQYF
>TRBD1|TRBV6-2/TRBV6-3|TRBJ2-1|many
TGTGCCAGCAGTTCGGGACAGGGCCAATACAATGAGCAGTTCTTC
CASSSGQGQYNEQFF
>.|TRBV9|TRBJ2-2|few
TGTGCCAGCAGCGGGACCCTCGGGCCCGGGGAGCTGTTTTTT
CASSGTLGPGELFF
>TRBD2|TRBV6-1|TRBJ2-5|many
TGTGCCAGCAGTGCATTGGCGGGAGGCGAGACCCAGTACTTC
CASSALAGGETQYF
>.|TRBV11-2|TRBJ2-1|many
TGTGCCAGCAGCTTAGATATTTGGGCCGGCGGGCAGTTCTTC
CASSLDIWAGGQFF
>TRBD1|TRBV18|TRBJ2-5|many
TGTGCCAGCTCACCACGGACAGGGTACCAAGAGACCCAGTACTTC
CASSPRTGYQETQYF
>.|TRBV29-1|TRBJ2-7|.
TGCAGCGTTAGTGGGGACAACCGAGCAGGCGAGCAGTACTTC
CSVSGDNRAGEQYF